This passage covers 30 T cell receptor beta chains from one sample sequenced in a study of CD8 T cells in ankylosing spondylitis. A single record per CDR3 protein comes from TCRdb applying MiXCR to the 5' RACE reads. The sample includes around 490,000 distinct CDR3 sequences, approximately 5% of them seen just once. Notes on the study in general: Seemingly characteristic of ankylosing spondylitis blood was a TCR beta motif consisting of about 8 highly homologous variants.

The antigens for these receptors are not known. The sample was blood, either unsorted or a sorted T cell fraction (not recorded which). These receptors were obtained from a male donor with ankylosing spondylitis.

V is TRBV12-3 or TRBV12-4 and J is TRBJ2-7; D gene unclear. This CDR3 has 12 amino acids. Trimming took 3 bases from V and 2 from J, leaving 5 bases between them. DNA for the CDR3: TGTGCCAGCAGTTTTTTTGCCTACGAGCAGTACTTC. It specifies CASSFFAYEQYF.

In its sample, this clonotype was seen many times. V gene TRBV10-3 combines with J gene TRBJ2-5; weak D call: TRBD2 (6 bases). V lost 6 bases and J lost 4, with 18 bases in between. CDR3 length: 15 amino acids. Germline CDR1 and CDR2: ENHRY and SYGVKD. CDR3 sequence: CAISQIGGAGETQYF. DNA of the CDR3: TGTGCCATCAGCCAGATAGGCGGGGCAGGAGAGACCCAGTACTTC.

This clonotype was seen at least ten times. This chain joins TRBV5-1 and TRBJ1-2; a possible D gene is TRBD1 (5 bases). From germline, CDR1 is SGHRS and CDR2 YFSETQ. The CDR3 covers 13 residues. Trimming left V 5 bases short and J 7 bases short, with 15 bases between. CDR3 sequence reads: CASSSDIEGGYTF. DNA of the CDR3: TGCGCCAGCAGTTCGGACATTGAGGGTGGCTACACCTTC.

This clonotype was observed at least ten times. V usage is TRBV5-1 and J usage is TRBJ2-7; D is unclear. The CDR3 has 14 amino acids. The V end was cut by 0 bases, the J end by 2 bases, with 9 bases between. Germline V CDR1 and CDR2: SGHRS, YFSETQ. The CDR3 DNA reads TGCGCCAGCAGCTTGGAAGGGCTGACCTACGAGCAGTACTTC. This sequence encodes CASSLEGLTYEQYF.

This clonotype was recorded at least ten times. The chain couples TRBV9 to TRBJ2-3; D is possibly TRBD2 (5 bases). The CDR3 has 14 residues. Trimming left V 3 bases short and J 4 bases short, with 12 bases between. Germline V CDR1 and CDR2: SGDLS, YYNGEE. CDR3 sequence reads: CASSARLTPDTQYF. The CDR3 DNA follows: TGTGCCAGCAGCGCCCGACTAACCCCAGATACGCAGTATTTT. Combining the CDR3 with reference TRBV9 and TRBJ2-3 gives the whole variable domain DSGVTQTPKHLITATGQRVTLRCSPRSGDLSVYWYQQSLDQGLQFLIQYYNGEERAKGNILERFSAQQFPDLHSELNLSSLELGDSALYFCASSARLTPDTQYFGPGTRLTVL.

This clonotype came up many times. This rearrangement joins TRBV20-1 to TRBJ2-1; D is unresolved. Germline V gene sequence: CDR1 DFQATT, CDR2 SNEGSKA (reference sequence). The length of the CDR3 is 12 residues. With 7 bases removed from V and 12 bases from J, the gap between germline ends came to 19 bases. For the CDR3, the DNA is TGCAGTGTTCCGACCCTACCAGGTTCGCAGTTCTTC. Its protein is CSVPTLPGSQFF.

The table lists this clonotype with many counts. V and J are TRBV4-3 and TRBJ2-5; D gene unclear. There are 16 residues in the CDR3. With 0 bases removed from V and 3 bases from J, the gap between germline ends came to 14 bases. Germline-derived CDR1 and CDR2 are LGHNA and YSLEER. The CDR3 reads CASSQEGSIKEETQYF. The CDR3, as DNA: TGCGCCAGCAGCCAAGAAGGTTCGATCAAGGAAGAGACCCAGTACTTC.

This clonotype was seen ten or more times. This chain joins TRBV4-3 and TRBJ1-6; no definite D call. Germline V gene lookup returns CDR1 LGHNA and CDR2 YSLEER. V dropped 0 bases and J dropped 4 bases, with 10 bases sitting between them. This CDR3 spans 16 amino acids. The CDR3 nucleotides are TGCGCCAGCAGCCAAGATTTTCCAGTATATAATTCACCCCTCCACTTT. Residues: CASSQDFPVYNSPLHF.

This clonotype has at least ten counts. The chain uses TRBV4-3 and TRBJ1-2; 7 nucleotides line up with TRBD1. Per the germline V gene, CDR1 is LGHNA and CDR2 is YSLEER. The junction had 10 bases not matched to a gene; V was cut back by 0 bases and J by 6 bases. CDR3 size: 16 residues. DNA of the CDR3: TGCGCCAGCAGCCAAGATCGCATCAGGGGGAAACATGGCTACACCTTC. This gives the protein CASSQDRIRGKHGYTF.

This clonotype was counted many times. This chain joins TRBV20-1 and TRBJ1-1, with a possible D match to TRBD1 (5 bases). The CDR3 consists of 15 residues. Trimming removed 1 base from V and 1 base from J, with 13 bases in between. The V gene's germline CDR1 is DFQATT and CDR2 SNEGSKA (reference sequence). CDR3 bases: TGCAGTGCTAGAGGTTGGGGCAGCCGGAACACTGAAGCTTTCTTT. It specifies CSARGWGSRNTEAFF.

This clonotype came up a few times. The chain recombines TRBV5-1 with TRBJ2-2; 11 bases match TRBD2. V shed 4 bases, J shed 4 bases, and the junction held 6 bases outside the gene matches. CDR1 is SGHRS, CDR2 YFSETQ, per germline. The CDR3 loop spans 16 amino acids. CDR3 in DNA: TGCGCCAGCAGCCTTAAACTAGCGGGAGTCACCGGGGAGCTGTTTTTT. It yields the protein CASSLKLAGVTGELFF.

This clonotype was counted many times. The CDR3 region is CSARGGPGDYGYTF. DNA for the CDR3: TGCAGTGCTAGAGGTGGGCCAGGGGACTATGGCTACACCTTC. This chain uses TRBV20-1 with TRBJ1-2, with a weak D call TRBD1 (6 bases). V lost 1 base to trimming and J lost 3 bases, with 12 bases between them. Germline CDR1 is DFQATT and CDR2 is SNEGSKA (reference sequence). The CDR3 extends over 14 amino acids.

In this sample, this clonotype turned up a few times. CDR3 in DNA: TGTGCCAGCAGCTTAGTGGGGACGACGGGGGGGACCCAGTACTTC. Amino acids: CASSLVGTTGGTQYF. The J gene is TRBJ2-5, the V gene TRBV7-2; the match to TRBD2 covers 7 bases. This CDR3 comprises 15 residues. CDR1 and CDR2 (germline): SGHTA, FQGNSA. The junction had 9 bases not matched to a gene; V was cut back by 1 base and J by 7 bases.

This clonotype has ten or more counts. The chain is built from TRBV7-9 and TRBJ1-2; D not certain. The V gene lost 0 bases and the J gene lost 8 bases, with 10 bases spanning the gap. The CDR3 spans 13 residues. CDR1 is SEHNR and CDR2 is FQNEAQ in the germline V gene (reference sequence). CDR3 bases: TGTGCCAGCAGCTTAGCGGTGACTGGCGGCTACACCTTC. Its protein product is CASSLAVTGGYTF. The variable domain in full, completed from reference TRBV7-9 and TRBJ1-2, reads DTGVSQNPRHKITKRGQNVTFRCDPISEHNRLYWYRQTLGQGPEFLTYFQNEAQLEKSRLLSDRFSAERPKGSFSTLEIQRTEQGDSAMYLCASSLAVTGGYTFGSGTRLTVV.

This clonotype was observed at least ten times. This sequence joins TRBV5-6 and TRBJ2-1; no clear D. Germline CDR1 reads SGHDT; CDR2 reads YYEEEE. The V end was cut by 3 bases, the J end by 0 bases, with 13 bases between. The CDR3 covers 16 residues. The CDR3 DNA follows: TGTGCCAGCAGCTACGGCAGGCTGAGCTCCTACAATGAGCAGTTCTTC. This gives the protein CASSYGRLSSYNEQFF.

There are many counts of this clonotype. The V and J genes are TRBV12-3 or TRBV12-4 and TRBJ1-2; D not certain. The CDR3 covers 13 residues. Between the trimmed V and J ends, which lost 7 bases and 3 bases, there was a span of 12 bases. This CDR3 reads CASTFGFYYGYTF. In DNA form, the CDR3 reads TGTGCCAGCACCTTTGGGTTCTACTATGGCTACACCTTC.

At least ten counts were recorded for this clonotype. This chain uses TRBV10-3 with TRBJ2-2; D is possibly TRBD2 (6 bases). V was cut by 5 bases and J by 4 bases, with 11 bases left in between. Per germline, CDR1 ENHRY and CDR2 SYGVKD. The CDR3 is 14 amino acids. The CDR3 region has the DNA TGTGCCATCAGTAGGACTACTTCCACCGGGGAGCTGTTTTTT. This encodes CAISRTTSTGELFF.

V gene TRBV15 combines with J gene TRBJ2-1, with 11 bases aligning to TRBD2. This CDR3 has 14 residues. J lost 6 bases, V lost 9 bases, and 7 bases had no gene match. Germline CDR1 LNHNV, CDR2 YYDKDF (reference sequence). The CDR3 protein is CATKIAGGLNEQFF. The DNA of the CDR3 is TGTGCCACGAAAATAGCGGGGGGGCTCAATGAGCAGTTCTTC.

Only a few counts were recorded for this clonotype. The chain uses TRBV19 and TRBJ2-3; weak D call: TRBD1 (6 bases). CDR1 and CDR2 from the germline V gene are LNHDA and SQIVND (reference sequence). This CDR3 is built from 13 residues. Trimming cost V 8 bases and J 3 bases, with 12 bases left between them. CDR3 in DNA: TGTGCCAGTCAGGGGCGCAGGACAGATACGCAGTATTTT. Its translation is CASQGRRTDTQYF.

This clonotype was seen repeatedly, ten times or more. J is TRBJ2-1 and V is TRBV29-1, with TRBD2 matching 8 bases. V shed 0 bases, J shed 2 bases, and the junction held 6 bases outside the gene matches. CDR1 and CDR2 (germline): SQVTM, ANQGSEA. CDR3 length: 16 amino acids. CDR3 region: CSVEDGSGSTYNEQFF. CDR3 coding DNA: TGCAGCGTTGAAGATGGGAGCGGGAGCACCTACAATGAGCAGTTCTTC.

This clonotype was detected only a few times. This CDR3 is CASSYRRGYNEQFF. CDR3 sequence (DNA): TGTGCCAGCAGTTACCGCAGAGGCTACAATGAGCAGTTCTTC. V usage is TRBV6-5 and J usage is TRBJ2-1; D unresolved. Trimming removed 2 bases at V and 3 bases at J, with 8 bases between. This CDR3 contains 14 residues. Germline-derived CDR1 and CDR2 are MNHEY and SVGAGI.

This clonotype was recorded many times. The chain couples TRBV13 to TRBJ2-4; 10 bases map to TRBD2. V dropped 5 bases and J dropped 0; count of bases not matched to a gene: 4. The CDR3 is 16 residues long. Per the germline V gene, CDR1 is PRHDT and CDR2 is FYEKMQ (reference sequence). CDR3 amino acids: CASSHRLAGAKNIQYF. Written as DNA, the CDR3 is TGTGCCAGCAGCCACCGACTAGCGGGAGCCAAAAACATTCAGTACTTC.

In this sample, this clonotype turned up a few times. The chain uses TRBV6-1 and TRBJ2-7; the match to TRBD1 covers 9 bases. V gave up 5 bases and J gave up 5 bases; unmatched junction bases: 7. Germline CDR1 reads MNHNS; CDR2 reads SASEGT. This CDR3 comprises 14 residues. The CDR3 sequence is CASSSTGTGNEQYF. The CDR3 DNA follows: TGTGCCAGCAGTAGCACCGGGACAGGGAACGAGCAGTACTTC.

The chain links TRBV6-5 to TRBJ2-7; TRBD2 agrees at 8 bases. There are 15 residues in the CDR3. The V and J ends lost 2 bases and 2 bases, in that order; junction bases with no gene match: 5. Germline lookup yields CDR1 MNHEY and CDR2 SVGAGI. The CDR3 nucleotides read TGTGCCAGCAGTTACGCTGCGGGGGGAGCCTACGAGCAGTACTTC. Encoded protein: CASSYAAGGAYEQYF.

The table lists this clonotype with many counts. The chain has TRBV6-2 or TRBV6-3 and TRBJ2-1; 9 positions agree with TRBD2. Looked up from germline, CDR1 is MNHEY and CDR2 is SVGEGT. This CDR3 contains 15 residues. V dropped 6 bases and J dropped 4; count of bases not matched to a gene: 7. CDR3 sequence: CASSLAGRVYNEQFF. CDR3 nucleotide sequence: TGTGCCAGCAGCCTAGCGGGAAGAGTTTACAATGAGCAGTTCTTC.

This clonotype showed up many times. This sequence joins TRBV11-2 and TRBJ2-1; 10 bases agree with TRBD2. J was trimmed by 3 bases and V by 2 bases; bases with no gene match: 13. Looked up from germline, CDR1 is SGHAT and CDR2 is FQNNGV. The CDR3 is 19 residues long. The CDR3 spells CASSLLASQRGGLYNEQFF. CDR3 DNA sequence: TGTGCCAGCAGCTTACTCGCATCCCAGCGGGGGGGCCTCTACAATGAGCAGTTCTTC.

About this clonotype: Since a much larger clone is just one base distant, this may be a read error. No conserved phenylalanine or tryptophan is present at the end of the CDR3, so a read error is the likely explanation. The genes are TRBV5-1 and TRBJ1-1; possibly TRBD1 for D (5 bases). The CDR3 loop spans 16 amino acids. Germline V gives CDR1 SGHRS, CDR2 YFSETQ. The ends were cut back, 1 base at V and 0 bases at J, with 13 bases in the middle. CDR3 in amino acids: CASSLIGDPMNTEAFI. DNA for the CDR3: TGCGCCAGCAGCTTGATCGGGGACCCAATGAACACTGAAGCTTTCATT.

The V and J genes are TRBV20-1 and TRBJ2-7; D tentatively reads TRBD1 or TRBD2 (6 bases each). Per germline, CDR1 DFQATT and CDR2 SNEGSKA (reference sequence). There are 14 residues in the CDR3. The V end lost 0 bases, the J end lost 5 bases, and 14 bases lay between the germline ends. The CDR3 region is CSARDPTGADEQYF. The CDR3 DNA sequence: TGCAGTGCTAGAGATCCCACGGGGGCCGACGAGCAGTACTTC.

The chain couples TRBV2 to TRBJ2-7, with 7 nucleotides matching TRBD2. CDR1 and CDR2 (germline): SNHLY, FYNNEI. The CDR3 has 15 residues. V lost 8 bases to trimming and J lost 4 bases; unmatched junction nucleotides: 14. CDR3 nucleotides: TGTGCCAGCGCCAAGGCACTGACTAGCCGTTACGAGCAGTACTTC. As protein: CASAKALTSRYEQYF.

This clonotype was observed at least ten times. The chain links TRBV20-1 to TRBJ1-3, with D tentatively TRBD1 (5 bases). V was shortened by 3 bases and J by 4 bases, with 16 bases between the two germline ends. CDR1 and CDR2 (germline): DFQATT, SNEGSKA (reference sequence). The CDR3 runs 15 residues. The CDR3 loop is CSARGPMRGGNTIYF. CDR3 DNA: TGCAGTGCTAGGGGACCCATGAGAGGGGGAAACACCATATATTTT.